Listed below are T cell receptor beta chains from one sample, sequenced in a study of blood T cell repertoires in COVID-19. Some clones are missing from TCRdb's copy, which holds only in-frame ones; the method was immunoSEQ multiplex PCR. There are fewer than 350,000 clones in the sample; around 90% occur only once, and about 4% lies in the top ten. The sample was PBMCs or T cells enriched from blood (not recorded which). The receptor set was obtained from a woman aged 25 to 39 with acute COVID-19. CDR3s include the opening cysteine and the closing phenylalanine or tryptophan. The order of the fields is D gene, clone size, J gene, V gene, CDR3 DNA, CDR3 protein. D genes are given only for firm matches. Clone size is stated in some rows and not others, as once, few, many or a class when expanded.

TRBD2 | NA | TRBJ2-3 | TRBV5-1 | TGCGCCAGCAGCCCCGGGAGGGAGGGGACTAGCGGCACAGATACGCAGTATTTT | CASSPGREGTSGTDTQYF
NA | NA | TRBJ2-1 | TRBV19 | TGTGCCACCGGACAGTTTGTGCAGTTCTTC | CATGQFVQFF
NA | NA | TRBJ2-2 | TRBV27 | TGTGCCAGCAAGGCTAGCAAAAACACCGGGGAGCTGTTTTTT | CASKASKNTGELFF
TRBD1 | once | TRBJ1-6 | TRBV19 | TGTGCCAGTAGTACGACGGCAGGGGGTAATTCACCCCTCCACTTT | CASSTTAGGNSPLHF
TRBD2 | NA | TRBJ2-7 | TRBV29-1 | TGCAGCGTTGAAGATGGGAGGGGCTACGAGCAGTACTTC | CSVEDGRGYEQYF
NA | NA | TRBJ1-1 | TRBV27 | TGTGCCAGCAGTTTCCAGGGAGGTGACACTGAAGCTTTCTTT | CASSFQGGDTEAFF
TRBD1 | few | TRBJ2-2 | TRBV11-1 | TGTGCCAGCAGCCTACCAACAGGGGCGAAGCTGTTTTTT | CASSLPTGAKLFF
TRBD1 | NA | TRBJ2-1 | TRBV7-3 | TGTGCCAGCAGCCAAAGCGGACAGGGGTTTGATGAGCAGTTCTTC | CASSQSGQGFDEQFF
TRBD2 | NA | TRBJ2-7 | TRBV10-3 | TGTGCCATCAGTGAGGTCTCTAGCGGTTCGAGCGAGCAGTACTTC | CAISEVSSGSSEQYF
TRBD2 | NA | TRBJ2-2 | TRBV27 | TGTGCCAGCAGTTTATCCGGGACTAGCGGGAGACACACCGGGGAGCTGTTTTTT | CASSLSGTSGRHTGELFF
NA | NA | TRBJ2-3 | TRBV3-1/TRBV3-2 | TGTGCCAGCAGCCAGACGGGACTCGCGACAAGCACAGATACGCAGTATTTT | CASSQTGLATSTDTQYF
TRBD1 | NA | TRBJ2-3 | TRBV5-5 | TGTGCCAGCAGCTTGCACGGGACAGGGGGCACAGATACGCAGTATTTT | CASSLHGTGGTDTQYF
NA | NA | TRBJ2-1 | TRBV30 | TGTGCCTGCACCGTTCCGCCTAGGAACTACAATGAGCAGTTCTTC | CACTVPPRNYNEQFF
NA | NA | TRBJ2-1 | TRBV5-5 | TGTGCCAGCAGCTTCGTCGGCGGTACGAATGAGCAGTTCTTC | CASSFVGGTNEQFF
NA | NA | TRBJ2-7 | TRBV27 | TGTGCCAGCTCTAACCCGGCAGGGGCCTCCGAGCAGTACTTC | CASSNPAGASEQYF
TRBD2 | NA | TRBJ2-7 | TRBV4-1 | TGCGCCAGCAGCCAAGAATGGCTAGCGGACTCCTACGAGCAGTACTTC | CASSQEWLADSYEQYF
NA | NA | TRBJ1-2 | TRBV5-1 | TGCGCCAGCAGCTTGGACCCCGGGACATCGAACTATGGCTACACCTTC | CASSLDPGTSNYGYTF
TRBD1 | NA | TRBJ2-1 | TRBV6-5 | TGTGCCAGCAGTTACGTCCAGGGACAGGGTTCCAATGAGCAGTTCTTC | CASSYVQGQGSNEQFF
NA | NA | TRBJ2-7 | TRBV5-6 | TGTGCCAGCAGCTTGGCCGGGACTGGACCCTACGAGCAGTACTTC | CASSLAGTGPYEQYF
NA | NA | TRBJ1-5 | TRBV5-6 | TGTGCCAGCAGCAGCCTGGGGCAGGGGACCCTTAGCAATCAGCCCCAGCATTTT | CASSSLGQGTLSNQPQHF
NA | NA | TRBJ2-1 | TRBV3-1/TRBV3-2 | TGTGCCAGCAGCCAAGATCGATACAGCGGGTCTTACAATGAGCAGTTCTTC | CASSQDRYSGSYNEQFF
TRBD1 | NA | TRBJ2-6 | TRBV24-1 | TGTGCCACCAGTGAGGGGACAGGGAGCTCTGGGGCCAACGTCCTGACTTTC | CATSEGTGSSGANVLTF
TRBD2 | NA | TRBJ2-1 | TRBV3-1/TRBV3-2 | TGTGCCAGCAGTTGGACTAGCGGCTACAATGAGCAGTTCTTC | CASSWTSGYNEQFF
NA | once | TRBJ1-2 | TRBV24-1 | TGTGCCACCAGTGACCTGGACAGCGGAGGCTACACCTTC | CATSDLDSGGYTF
NA | NA | TRBJ1-3 | TRBV15 | TGTGCCACCTACGAGGTGAATGGAAACACCATATATTTT | CATYEVNGNTIYF
NA | NA | TRBJ2-2 | TRBV4-3 | TGCGCCAGCAGCCCTCGACAGGAGAACACCGGGGAGCTGTTTTTT | CASSPRQENTGELFF
NA | NA | TRBJ1-1 | TRBV6-1 | TGTGCCAGCAGTGAACGGGTAGGTGAAGCTTTCTTT | CASSERVGEAFF
TRBD1 | NA | TRBJ2-7 | TRBV4-2 | TGTGCCAGCAGCCAAGACCAGAGCTGGGACAGTTCCTCCTACGAGCAGTACTTC | CASSQDQSWDSSSYEQYF
NA | NA | TRBJ1-1 | TRBV30 | TGTGCCTGGAGCTTTGGGGGGTTTGAAGCTTTCTTT | CAWSFGGFEAFF
NA | NA | TRBJ1-4 | TRBV7-9 | TGTGCCAGCAGCTCGGACAGTGCAACTAATGAAAAACTGTTTTTT | CASSSDSATNEKLFF
NA | NA | TRBJ2-7 | TRBV11-3 | TGTGCCAGCAGCTTAGCAGGACTCACCCTCTACGAGCAGTACTTC | CASSLAGLTLYEQYF
NA | NA | TRBJ2-1 | TRBV3-1/TRBV3-2 | TGTGCCAGCAGCCAACTTTACGGTAGCTCCTACAATGAGCAGTTCTTC | CASSQLYGSSYNEQFF
NA | NA | TRBJ2-5 | TRBV12-3/TRBV12-4 | TGTGCCAGCAGTTTAACTGGGGGGGAGACCCAGTACTTC | CASSLTGGETQYF
TRBD2 | NA | TRBJ2-1 | TRBV4-1 | TGCGCCAGCAGCCAATTCGGACTAGCAGACAATGAGCAGTTCTTC | CASSQFGLADNEQFF
TRBD1 | few | TRBJ2-7 | TRBV3-1/TRBV3-2 | TGTGCCAGCAGCCAACAGGGGGCCCACGAGCAGTACTTC | CASSQQGAHEQYF
NA | NA | TRBJ1-4 | TRBV14 | TGTGCCAGCAGCCAATCCCACCTATCTCGAGAAAAACTGTTTTTT | CASSQSHLSREKLFF
NA | NA | TRBJ1-1 | TRBV3-1/TRBV3-2 | TGTGCCAGCAGCCAAGCGCAGGGTAGATGGACTGAAGCTTTCTTT | CASSQAQGRWTEAFF
NA | NA | TRBJ2-7 | TRBV30 | TGTGCCGGAGCCCCCGTTCAGAACGAGCAGTACTTC | CAGAPVQNEQYF
NA | NA | TRBJ2-7 | TRBV14 | TGTGCCAGCAGCCAAGGAACGAGACACTACGAGCAGTACTTC | CASSQGTRHYEQYF
TRBD1 | NA | TRBJ2-2 | TRBV28 | TGTGCCAGCAGTCCGACAGGGGGCCTTTGGAACACCGGGGAGCTGTTTTTT | CASSPTGGLWNTGELFF
TRBD1 | NA | TRBJ1-2 | TRBV28 | TGTGCCAGCAGCTCCGGGACAGGGAATGGCTACACCTTC | CASSSGTGNGYTF
NA | NA | TRBJ2-1 | TRBV5-4 | TGTGCCAGCAGCTTGGATTCGTTGGGCACCATCTACAATGAGCAGTTCTTC | CASSLDSLGTIYNEQFF
NA | NA | TRBJ2-5 | TRBV7-9 | TGTGCCAGCAACCTCCGGGGGACGTGGGAGACCCAGTACTTC | CASNLRGTWETQYF
TRBD2 | NA | TRBJ2-3 | TRBV18 | TGTGCCAGCTCACCCCGTTTGGCTAGCGGAGGGTTGAGCACAGATACGCAGTATTTT | CASSPRLASGGLSTDTQYF
NA | NA | TRBJ1-2 | TRBV29-1 | TGCAGCGTTGAAAAAACAAATGGCTACACCTTC | CSVEKTNGYTF
NA | NA | TRBJ2-5 | TRBV5-1 | TGCGCCAGCAGCTTGGGGGCGTTACAAGAGACCCAGTACTTC | CASSLGALQETQYF
NA | NA | TRBJ1-5 | TRBV28 | TGTGCCAGCAGGGGAGGGTGGGAATGGAATCAGCCCCAGCATTTT | CASRGGWEWNQPQHF
NA | once | TRBJ2-1 | TRBV28 | TGTGCCAGCAGTCCTGGAGCGGGCGCCGACTACAATGAGCAGTTCTTC | CASSPGAGADYNEQFF
TRBD1 | NA | TRBJ1-4 | TRBV7-9 | TGTGCCAGCAGCCCCCCACAGGGGGCCGCTAATGAAAAACTGTTTTTT | CASSPPQGAANEKLFF
TRBD2 | NA | TRBJ2-7 | TRBV28 | TGTGCCAGCAGAGTTGGGGGACTAGCGGGAGGGCACGAGCAGTACTTC | CASRVGGLAGGHEQYF
NA | NA | TRBJ1-1 | TRBV7-9 | TGTGCCAGCAGCCGAACAGACAGAGTGAACACTGAAGCTTTCTTT | CASSRTDRVNTEAFF
TRBD1 | NA | TRBJ1-2 | TRBV20-1 | TGCAGTGCTAGTTTACCAGGGGGGAACTATGGCTACACCTTC | CSASLPGGNYGYTF
NA | NA | TRBJ2-7 | TRBV11-2 | TGTGCCAGCAGCCCCATCTTGGACTACCCGGGTGACGACGAGCAGTACTTC | CASSPILDYPGDDEQYF